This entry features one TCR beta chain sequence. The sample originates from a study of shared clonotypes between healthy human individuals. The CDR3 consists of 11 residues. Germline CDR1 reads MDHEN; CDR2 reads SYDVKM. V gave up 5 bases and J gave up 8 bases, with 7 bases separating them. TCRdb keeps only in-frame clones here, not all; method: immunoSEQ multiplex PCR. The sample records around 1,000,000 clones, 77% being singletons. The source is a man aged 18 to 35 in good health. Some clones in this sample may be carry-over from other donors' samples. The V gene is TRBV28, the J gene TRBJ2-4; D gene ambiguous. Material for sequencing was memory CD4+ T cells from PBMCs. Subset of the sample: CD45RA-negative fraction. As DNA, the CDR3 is TGTGCCAGCAGTAAACGGGACATTCAGTACTTC. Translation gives CASSKRDIQYF.